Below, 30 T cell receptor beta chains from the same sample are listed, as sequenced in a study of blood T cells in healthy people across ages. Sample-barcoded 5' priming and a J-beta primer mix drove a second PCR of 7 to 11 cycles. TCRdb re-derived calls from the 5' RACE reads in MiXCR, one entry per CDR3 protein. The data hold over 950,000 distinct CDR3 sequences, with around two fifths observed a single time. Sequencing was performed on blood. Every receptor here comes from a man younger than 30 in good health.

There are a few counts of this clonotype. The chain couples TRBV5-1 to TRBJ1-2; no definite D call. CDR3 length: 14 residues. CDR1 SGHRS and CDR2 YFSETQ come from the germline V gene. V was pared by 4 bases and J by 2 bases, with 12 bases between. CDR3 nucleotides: TGCGCCAGCAGCGGATTTGGGGAAAACTATGGCTACACCTTC. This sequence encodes CASSGFGENYGYTF.

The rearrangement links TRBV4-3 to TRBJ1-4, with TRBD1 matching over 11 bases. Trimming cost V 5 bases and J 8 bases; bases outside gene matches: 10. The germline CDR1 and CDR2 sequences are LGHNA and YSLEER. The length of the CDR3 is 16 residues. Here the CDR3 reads CASSWWTGGAGEKLFF. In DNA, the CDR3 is TGCGCCAGCAGCTGGTGGACAGGGGGCGCAGGGGAAAAACTGTTTTTT.

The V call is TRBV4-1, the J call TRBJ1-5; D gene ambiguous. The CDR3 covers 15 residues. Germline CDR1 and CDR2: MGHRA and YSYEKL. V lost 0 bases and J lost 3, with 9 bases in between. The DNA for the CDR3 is TGCGCCAGCAGCCAAGATGTCCAGACCAATCAGCCCCAGCATTTT. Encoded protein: CASSQDVQTNQPQHF.

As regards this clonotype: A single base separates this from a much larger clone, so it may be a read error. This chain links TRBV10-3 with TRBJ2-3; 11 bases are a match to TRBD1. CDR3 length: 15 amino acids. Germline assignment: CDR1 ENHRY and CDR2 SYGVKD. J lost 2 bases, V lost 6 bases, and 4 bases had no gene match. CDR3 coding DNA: TGTGCCATCAGCGAGGGACAGGGGGACACAGATACGCAGTATTTT. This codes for CAISEGQGDTDTQYF.

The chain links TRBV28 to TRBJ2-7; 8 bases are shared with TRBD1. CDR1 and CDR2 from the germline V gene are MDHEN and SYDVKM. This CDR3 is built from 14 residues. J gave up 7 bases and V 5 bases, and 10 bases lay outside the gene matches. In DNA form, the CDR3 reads TGTGCCAGCAGTCTATACACAGGGGGGAGTGAGCAGTACTTC. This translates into CASSLYTGGSEQYF.

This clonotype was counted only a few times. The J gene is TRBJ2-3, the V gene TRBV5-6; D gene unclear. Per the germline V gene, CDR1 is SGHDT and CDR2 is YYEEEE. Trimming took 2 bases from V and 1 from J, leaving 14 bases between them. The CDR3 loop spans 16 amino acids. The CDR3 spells CASSFPGPEGTDTQYF. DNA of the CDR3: TGTGCCAGCAGCTTTCCAGGTCCCGAGGGCACAGATACGCAGTATTTT.

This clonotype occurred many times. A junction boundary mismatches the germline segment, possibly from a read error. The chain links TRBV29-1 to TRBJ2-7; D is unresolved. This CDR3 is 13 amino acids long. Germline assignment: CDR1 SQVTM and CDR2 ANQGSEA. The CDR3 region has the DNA TGCAGCGTTATTGATGCCAACTCCAACGAGCAGTACTTC. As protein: CSVIDANSNEQYF.

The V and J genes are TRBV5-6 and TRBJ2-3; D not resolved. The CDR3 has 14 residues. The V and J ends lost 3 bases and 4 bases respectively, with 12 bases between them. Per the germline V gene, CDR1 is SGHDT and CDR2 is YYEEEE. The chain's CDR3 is CASSSTEAPDTQYF. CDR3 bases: TGTGCCAGCAGCTCGACGGAAGCGCCAGATACGCAGTATTTT.

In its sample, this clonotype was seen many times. As DNA, the CDR3 is TGCGCCAGCACCCTGGCAGGAAGCGACACTGAAGCTTTCTTT. This encodes CASTLAGSDTEAFF. V is TRBV5-1 and J is TRBJ1-1, with no clear D. Germline V gene lookup returns CDR1 SGHRS and CDR2 YFSETQ. With 6 bases removed from V and 3 bases from J, the gap between germline ends came to 15 bases. The CDR3 length is 14 residues.

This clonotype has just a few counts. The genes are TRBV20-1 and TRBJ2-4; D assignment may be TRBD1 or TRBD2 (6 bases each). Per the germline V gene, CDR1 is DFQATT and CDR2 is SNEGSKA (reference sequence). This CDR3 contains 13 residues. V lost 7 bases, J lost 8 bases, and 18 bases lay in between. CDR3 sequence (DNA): TGCAGTGGGAAAGGGGGGAGAGGAGACATTCAGTACTTC. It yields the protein CSGKGGRGDIQYF.

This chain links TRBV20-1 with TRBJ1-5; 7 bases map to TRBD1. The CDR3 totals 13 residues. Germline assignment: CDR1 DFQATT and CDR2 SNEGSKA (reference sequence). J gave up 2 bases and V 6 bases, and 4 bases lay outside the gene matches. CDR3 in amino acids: CSAEDRGNQPQHF. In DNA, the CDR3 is TGCAGTGCCGAAGACAGGGGCAATCAGCCCCAGCATTTT.

The DNA for the CDR3 is TGTGCCAGCTGCGCTGAAGTCATAATGAGGTCTCGTACCTTGAATGAGCAGTTCTTC. It codes for CASCAEVIMRSRTLNEQFF. The rearrangement links TRBV2 to TRBJ2-1; unclear D gene. Trimming cost V 8 bases and J 7 bases, with 33 bases left between them. The germline gives CDR1 SNHLY, CDR2 FYNNEI. This CDR3 has 19 amino acids.

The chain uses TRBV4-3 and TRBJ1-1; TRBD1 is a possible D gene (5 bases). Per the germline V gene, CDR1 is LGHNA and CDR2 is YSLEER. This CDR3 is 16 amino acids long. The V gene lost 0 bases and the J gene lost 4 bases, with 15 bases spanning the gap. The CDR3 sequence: CASSQDQSGPGTEAFF. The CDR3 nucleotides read TGCGCCAGCAGCCAAGATCAATCGGGACCCGGCACTGAAGCTTTCTTT.

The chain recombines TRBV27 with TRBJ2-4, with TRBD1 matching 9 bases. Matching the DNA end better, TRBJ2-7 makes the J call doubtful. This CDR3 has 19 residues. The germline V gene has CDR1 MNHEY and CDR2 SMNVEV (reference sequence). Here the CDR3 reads CASSPPWDRAIFGFSEQYF. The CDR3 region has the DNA TGTGCCAGCAGTCCCCCTTGGGACAGGGCGATTTTTGGGTTCTCCGAGCAGTACTTC.

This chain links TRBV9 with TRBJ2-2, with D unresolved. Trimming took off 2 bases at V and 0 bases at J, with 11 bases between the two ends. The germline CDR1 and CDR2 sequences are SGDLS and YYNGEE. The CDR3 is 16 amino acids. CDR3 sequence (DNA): TGTGCCAGCAGCGTCTCCCGCAACACGAACACCGGGGAGCTGTTTTTT. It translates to CASSVSRNTNTGELFF.

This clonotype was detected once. CDR3 coding DNA: TGCAGTGCTAGGGGGGGGACAGTCAACACCGGGGAGCTGTTTTTT. Protein product: CSARGGTVNTGELFF. This chain joins TRBV20-1 and TRBJ2-2; either TRBD1 or TRBD2 may fit D (7 bases each). This CDR3 contains 15 residues. Germline CDR1 and CDR2: DFQATT and SNEGSKA (reference sequence). V was cut by 3 bases and J by 2 bases, with 13 bases left in between.

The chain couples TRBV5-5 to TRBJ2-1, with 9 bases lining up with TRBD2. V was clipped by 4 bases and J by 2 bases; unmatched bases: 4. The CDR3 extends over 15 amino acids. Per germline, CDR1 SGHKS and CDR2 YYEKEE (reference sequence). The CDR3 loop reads CASSPGTSPYNEQFF. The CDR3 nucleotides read TGTGCCAGCAGCCCCGGGACTAGCCCCTACAATGAGCAGTTCTTC.

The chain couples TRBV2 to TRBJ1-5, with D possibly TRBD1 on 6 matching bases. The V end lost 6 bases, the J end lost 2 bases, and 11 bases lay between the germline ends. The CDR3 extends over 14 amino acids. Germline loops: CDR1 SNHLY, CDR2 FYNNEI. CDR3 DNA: TGTGCCAGCAGAAGGGGGTACGGCAATCAGCCCCAGCATTTT. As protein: CASRRGYGNQPQHF.

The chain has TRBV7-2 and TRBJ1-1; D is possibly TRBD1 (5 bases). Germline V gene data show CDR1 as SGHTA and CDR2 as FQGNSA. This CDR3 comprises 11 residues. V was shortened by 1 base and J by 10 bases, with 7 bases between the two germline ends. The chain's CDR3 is CASSLGGPAFF. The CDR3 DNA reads TGTGCCAGCAGCTTAGGGGGACCAGCTTTCTTT. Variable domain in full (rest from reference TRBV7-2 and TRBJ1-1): GAGVSQSPSNKVTEKGKDVELRCDPISGHTALYWYRQSLGQGLEFLIYFQGNSAPDKSGLPSDRFSAERTGGSVSTLTIQRTQQEDSAVYLCASSLGGPAFFGQGTRLTVV.

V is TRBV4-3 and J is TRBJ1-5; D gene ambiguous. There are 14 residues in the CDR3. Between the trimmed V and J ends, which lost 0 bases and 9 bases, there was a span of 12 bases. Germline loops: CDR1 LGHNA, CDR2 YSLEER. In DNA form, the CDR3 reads TGCGCCAGCAGCCAAGATCCCCTCGAGGGGCCCCAGCATTTT. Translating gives CASSQDPLEGPQHF.

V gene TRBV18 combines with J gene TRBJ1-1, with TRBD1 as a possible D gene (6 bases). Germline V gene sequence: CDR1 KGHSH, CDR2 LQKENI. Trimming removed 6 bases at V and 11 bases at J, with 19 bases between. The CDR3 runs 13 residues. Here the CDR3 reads CASSLRRGDRAFF. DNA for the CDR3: TGTGCCAGCTCCCTCCGCCGGGGAGACAGGGCTTTCTTT.

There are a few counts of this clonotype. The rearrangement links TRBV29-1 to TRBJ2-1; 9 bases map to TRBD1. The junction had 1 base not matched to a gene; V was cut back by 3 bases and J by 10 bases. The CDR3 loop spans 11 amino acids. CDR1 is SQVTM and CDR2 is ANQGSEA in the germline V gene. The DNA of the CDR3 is TGCAGCGTTGAGGGGACAGGGGAGCAGTTCTTC. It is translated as CSVEGTGEQFF.

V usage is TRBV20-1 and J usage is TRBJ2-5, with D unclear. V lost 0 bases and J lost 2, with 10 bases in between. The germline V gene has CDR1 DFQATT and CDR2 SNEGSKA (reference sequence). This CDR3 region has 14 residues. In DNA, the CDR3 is TGCAGTGCTAGAGATCGTCCATTTCAAGAGACCCAGTACTTC. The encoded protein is CSARDRPFQETQYF.

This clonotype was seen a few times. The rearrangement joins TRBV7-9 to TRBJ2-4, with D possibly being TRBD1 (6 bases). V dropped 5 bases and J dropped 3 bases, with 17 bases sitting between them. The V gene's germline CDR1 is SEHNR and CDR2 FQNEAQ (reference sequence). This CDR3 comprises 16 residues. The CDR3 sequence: CASSKKTGVFKNIQYF. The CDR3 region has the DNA TGTGCCAGCAGCAAAAAGACAGGAGTTTTCAAAAACATTCAGTACTTC.

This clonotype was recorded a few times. DNA of the CDR3: TGTGCCAGCAGCCAGTCCAGGGGTTCGAACACTGAAGCTTTCTTT. Translating gives CASSQSRGSNTEAFF. This chain connects TRBV13 to TRBJ1-1; D possibly corresponds to TRBD1 (6 bases). V was clipped by 5 bases and J by 1 base, with 14 bases between them. This CDR3 contains 15 residues. CDR1 PRHDT and CDR2 FYEKMQ come from the germline V gene (reference sequence).

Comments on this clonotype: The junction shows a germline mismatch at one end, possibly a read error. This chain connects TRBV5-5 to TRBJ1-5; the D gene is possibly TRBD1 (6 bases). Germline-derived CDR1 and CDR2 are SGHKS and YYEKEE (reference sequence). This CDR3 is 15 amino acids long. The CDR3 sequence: CANSLRGRGSQPQHF. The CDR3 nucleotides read TGTGCCAACAGCTTGAGAGGAAGGGGGAGTCAGCCCCAGCATTTT.

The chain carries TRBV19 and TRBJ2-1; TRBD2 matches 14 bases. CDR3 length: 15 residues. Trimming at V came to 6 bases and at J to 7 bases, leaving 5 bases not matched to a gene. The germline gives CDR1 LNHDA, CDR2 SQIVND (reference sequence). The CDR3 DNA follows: TGTGCCAGTAGCAGACTAGCGGGGGGGCCTAATGAGCAGTTCTTC. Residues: CASSRLAGGPNEQFF.

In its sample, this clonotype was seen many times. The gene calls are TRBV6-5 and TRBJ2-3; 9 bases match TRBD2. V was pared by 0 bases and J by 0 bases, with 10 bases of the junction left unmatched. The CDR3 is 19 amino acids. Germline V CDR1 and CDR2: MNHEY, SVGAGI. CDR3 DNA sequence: TGTGCCAGCAGTTACTCGGGTCTAGCGGGGACTGCTAGCACAGATACGCAGTATTTT. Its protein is CASSYSGLAGTASTDTQYF.

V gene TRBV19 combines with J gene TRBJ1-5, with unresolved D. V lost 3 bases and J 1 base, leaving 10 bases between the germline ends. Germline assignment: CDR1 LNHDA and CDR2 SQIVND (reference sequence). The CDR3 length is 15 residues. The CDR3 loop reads CASSMSGQSNQPQHF. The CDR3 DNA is TGTGCCAGTAGTATGAGCGGGCAGAGCAATCAGCCCCAGCATTTT.

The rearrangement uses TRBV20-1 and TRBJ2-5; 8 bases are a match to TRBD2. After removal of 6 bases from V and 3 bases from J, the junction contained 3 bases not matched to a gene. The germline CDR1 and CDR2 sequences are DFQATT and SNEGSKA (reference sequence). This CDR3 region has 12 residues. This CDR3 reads CSAPGGKETQYF. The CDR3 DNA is TGCAGTGCCCCGGGGGGGAAAGAGACCCAGTACTTC.